The text below deals with one T cell receptor (beta chain). This sample was taken from a study of blood T cell repertoires in COVID-19. The CDR3 is made up of 14 amino acids. Trimming at V came to 6 bases and at J to 10 bases, leaving 10 bases not matched to a gene. Germline values: CDR1 MNHNY, CDR2 SVGAGI (reference sequence). Method: immunoSEQ multiplex PCR; TCRdb's copy keeps in-frame clones and lacks some. The table lists approximately 75,000 clones, roughly 85% of them singletons. The material sequenced was peripheral blood. The rearrangement joins TRBV6-6 to TRBJ2-4; 9 bases align to TRBD1. This receptor was obtained from a man older than 75 with acute or convalescent COVID-19. The DNA for the CDR3 is TGTGCCAGCAGAAAACAGGGGGCTATTGATATTCAGTACTTC. Its translation is CASRKQGAIDIQYF.